This TCR beta chain was identified in a study of blood T cell repertoires in COVID-19. Some clones are missing from TCRdb's copy, which holds only in-frame ones; the method was immunoSEQ multiplex PCR. The table has approximately 260,000 clones, about 91% seen once. Sequencing input: PBMCs or T cells enriched from blood (not recorded which). The clonotype originates from a woman between 40 and 50 years old with acute COVID-19.

CDR3 residues: CASSLAASTLHF. The CDR3 coding sequence is TGTGCCAGCAGTTTGGCGGCTTCCACCCTCCACTTT. The chain joins TRBV12-3 or TRBV12-4 to TRBJ1-6, with unresolved D. This CDR3 comprises 12 residues. Trimming cost V 3 bases and J 14 bases, with 11 bases left between them.